Reported below is one TCR beta chain. No antigen is known for it. This entry is derived from a study of shared clonotypes between healthy human individuals. Study-wide background: Contributing individuals were a couple of females and a few males aged 18 to 49. Findings and limits, study-wide: Among the subsets, naive ones generally showed larger estimated richness than memory ones.

This CDR3 has 14 amino acids. Trimming took 5 bases from V and 3 from J, leaving 14 bases between them. Germline CDR1 and CDR2: KGHSH and LQKENI. All participating donors were Caucasian adults from Nashville, Tennessee. CD4+ cells underwent separation, giving CD45RA+ naive and CD45RA-negative memory subsets. Assay used: immunoSEQ multiplex PCR; TCRdb lists only in-frame clones, some missing. The sample lists some 1.5 million clones; around 98% were seen once. The receptor was derived from a man under 40 in good health. The chain carries TRBV18 and TRBJ2-7; D is possibly TRBD2 (5 bases). The sample consisted of naive CD4+ T cells sorted from blood. The sample's subset: CD45RA+ positively selected. CDR3 bases: TGTGCCAGCTCATCGGCCAGCGGTGGCTACGAGCAGTACTTC. Amino acids: CASSSASGGYEQYF.